These 21 T cell receptor beta chains share one sample of origin, sequenced in a study of blood T cell repertoires in COVID-19. Profiled with immunoSEQ multiplex PCR; TCRdb holds only in-frame clones, not every one. The data show under 250,000 clones, over 70% seen once. Material: peripheral blood. The receptors here all came from a man in his forties or fifties with active or convalescent COVID-19.

V usage is TRBV12-3 or TRBV12-4 and J usage is TRBJ2-1, with D possibly matching TRBD2 (6 bases). The ends were cut back, 6 bases at V and 10 bases at J, with 13 bases in the middle. CDR3 length equals 12 residues. CDR3 region: CASRRDSTEQFF. The CDR3 DNA is TGTGCCAGCAGAAGGGACTCCACCGAGCAGTTCTTC.

The chain carries TRBV5-1 and TRBJ2-1; 7 nucleotides match TRBD1. The V gene end was trimmed by 0 bases and the J gene end by 8 bases; junction bases not matched to a gene: 11. Germline assignment: CDR1 SGHRS and CDR2 YFSETQ. This CDR3 region has 16 residues. CDR3 coding DNA: TGCGCCAGCAGCTTGGACAGGGGACGCCCTGGAGATGAGCAGTTCTTC. Translating it yields CASSLDRGRPGDEQFF. Full variable domain (missing parts from reference TRBV5-1 and TRBJ2-1): KAGVTQTPRYLIKTRGQQVTLSCSPISGHRSVSWYQQTPGQGLQFLFEYFSETQRNKGNFPGRFSGRQFSNSRSEMNVSTLELGDSALYLCASSLDRGRPGDEQFFGPGTRLTVL.

CDR3 amino acids: CASSPPGRVPTDTQYF. CDR3 coding DNA: TGTGCCAGCTCACCACCGGGCAGGGTCCCCACAGATACGCAGTATTTT. The rearrangement uses TRBV18 and TRBJ2-3; the D gene is possibly TRBD1 (5 bases). Germline V CDR1 and CDR2: KGHSH, LQKENI. V lost 0 bases to trimming and J lost 2 bases, with 12 bases between them. The length of the CDR3 is 16 residues.

This clone was recorded a few times. The chain couples TRBV24-1 to TRBJ2-5; 13 bases align to TRBD2. The CDR3 is 17 amino acids. After removal of 5 bases from V and 2 bases from J, the junction contained 7 bases not matched to a gene. The germline CDR1 and CDR2 sequences are KGHDR and SFDVKD. CDR3: CATSAIGLAGDQETQYF. In DNA form, the CDR3 reads TGTGCCACCAGTGCTATTGGACTAGCGGGGGATCAAGAGACCCAGTACTTC.

CDR3 sequence: CASTAAGASSTDTQYF. The CDR3 bases are TGTGCCAGCACCGCTGCGGGGGCGTCTAGCACAGATACGCAGTATTTT. The V and J genes are TRBV9 and TRBJ2-3; D might be TRBD2 (7 bases). CDR3 length: 16 residues. With 6 bases removed from V and 0 bases from J, the gap between germline ends came to 17 bases. The V gene's germline CDR1 is SGDLS and CDR2 YYNGEE.

The chain couples TRBV30 to TRBJ2-2, with D tentatively TRBD2 (5 bases). This CDR3 is 14 amino acids long. Trimming removed 2 bases at V and 6 bases at J, with 13 bases between. Germline values: CDR1 GTSNPN, CDR2 SVGIG (reference sequence). CDR3 sequence reads: CAWSPYGLPGELFF. The DNA of the CDR3 is TGTGCCTGGAGTCCCTACGGACTTCCCGGGGAGCTGTTTTTT.

The chain carries TRBV10-3 and TRBJ2-2, with D perhaps matching TRBD2 (5 bases). V gave up 2 bases and J gave up 2 bases, with 9 bases separating them. CDR1 ENHRY and CDR2 SYGVKD come from the germline V gene. The CDR3 sequence is 15 residues long. In DNA, the CDR3 is TGTGCCATCAGTGAGGCCCGGGATAACACCGGGGAGCTGTTTTTT. Translation: CAISEARDNTGELFF.

This rearrangement joins TRBV5-5 to TRBJ1-1, with D possibly TRBD1 on 6 matching bases. CDR1 is SGHKS, CDR2 YYEKEE, per germline (reference sequence). There are 14 residues in the CDR3. The V end lost 1 base, the J end lost 4 bases, and 11 bases lay between the germline ends. The CDR3 here is CASSLPLGGTEAFF. DNA of the CDR3: TGTGCCAGCAGCTTGCCCCTAGGGGGCACTGAAGCTTTCTTT.

This sequence joins TRBV4-3 and TRBJ1-3; D gene unclear. The germline V gene encodes CDR1 LGHNA and CDR2 YSLEER. Trimming shortened V by 0 bases and J by 4 bases, and 10 bases separated the two germline ends. This CDR3 has 15 amino acids. The CDR3 DNA reads as TGCGCCAGCAGCCAAGAGCAGGAGGGAGGAAACACCATATATTTT. Translated, it gives CASSQEQEGGNTIYF.

The V call is TRBV12-5, the J call TRBJ1-2, with 7 bases lining up with TRBD1. The trim removed 6 bases at V and 4 bases at J, leaving 2 bases unmatched. This CDR3 region has 12 residues. Germline values: CDR1 LGHNT, CDR2 FRNRAP. The CDR3 DNA is TGTGCTAGTGGCCCAGGGGGCTATGGCTACACCTTC. This sequence encodes CASGPGGYGYTF.

The V gene is TRBV9, the J gene TRBJ2-2; D gene uncertain. CDR3 length: 15 amino acids. V was trimmed by 3 bases and J by 3 bases, leaving 12 bases between them. In germline, CDR1 is SGDLS, CDR2 YYNGEE. This CDR3 reads CASSDEESYTGELFF. The CDR3 DNA is TGTGCCAGCAGCGACGAAGAGTCTTACACCGGGGAGCTGTTTTTT. Full variable domain (missing parts from reference TRBV9 and TRBJ2-2): DSGVTQTPKHLITATGQRVTLRCSPRSGDLSVYWYQQSLDQGLQFLIQYYNGEERAKGNILERFSAQQFPDLHSELNLSSLELGDSALYFCASSDEESYTGELFFGEGSRLTVL.

The J gene is TRBJ2-7, the V gene TRBV27; TRBD2 aligns across 10 bases. CDR3 length: 15 residues. CDR1 MNHEY and CDR2 SMNVEV come from the germline V gene (reference sequence). V lost 5 bases to trimming and J lost 2 bases; unmatched junction nucleotides: 6. The CDR3 region has the DNA TGTGCCAGCAGTCCCAATAGCGGGGGGCCCTACGAGCAGTACTTC. Translated: CASSPNSGGPYEQYF.

This clone was recorded a few times. The chain links TRBV19 to TRBJ1-2; D remains unclear. The CDR3 contains 12 residues. CDR1 is LNHDA and CDR2 is SQIVND in the germline V gene (reference sequence). The V and J ends lost 4 bases and 4 bases respectively, with 7 bases between them. The CDR3 sequence is CASSRASYGYTF. The DNA for the CDR3 is TGTGCCAGTAGTAGGGCATCCTATGGCTACACCTTC.

The chain combines TRBV10-1 with TRBJ1-1, with TRBD1 matching over 9 bases. The CDR3 runs 17 residues. V was pared by 8 bases and J by 1 base, with 14 bases of the junction left unmatched. CDR1 WNHNN and CDR2 SYGVQD come from the germline V gene (reference sequence). The DNA for the CDR3 is TGCGCCAGCCGGGGATGGGACAGGGTCAGTTGGAACACTGAAGCTTTCTTT. Protein sequence: CASRGWDRVSWNTEAFF.

The CDR3: CASSMTGGTNEKLFF. CDR3 nucleotides: TGTGCCAGTAGTATGACAGGGGGAACTAATGAAAAACTGTTTTTT. This chain connects TRBV19 to TRBJ1-4; 9 bases fit TRBD1. CDR1 and CDR2 (germline): LNHDA, SQIVND (reference sequence). This CDR3 contains 15 residues. Trimming cost V 3 bases and J 1 base; bases outside gene matches: 0.

This chain joins TRBV10-2 and TRBJ1-1; 8 positions match TRBD1. The CDR3 sequence is 15 residues long. Germline V CDR1 and CDR2: WSHSY, SAAADI. Trimming cost V 4 bases and J 4 bases; bases outside gene matches: 8. Written as DNA, the CDR3 is TGCGCCAGCAGTGGCCGGACAGGGTGGGCCACTGAAGCTTTCTTT. Residues: CASSGRTGWATEAFF.

The chain couples TRBV4-1 to TRBJ2-3; 9 nucleotides match TRBD2. V lost 0 bases and J lost 7; bases outside the gene matches: 8. The CDR3 is 16 residues long. The germline CDR1 and CDR2 sequences are MGHRA and YSYEKL. DNA for the CDR3: TGCGCCAGCAGCCAAGAGCCGGGACTAGCTACCTATACGCAGTATTTT. Its translation is CASSQEPGLATYTQYF.

This clone is a singleton in its sample. The chain recombines TRBV6-5 with TRBJ1-1; D is uncertain. Germline CDR1 reads MNHEY; CDR2 reads SVGAGI. CDR3 length equals 14 residues. V dropped 2 bases and J dropped 0 bases, with 7 bases sitting between them. DNA for the CDR3: TGTGCCAGCAGTTACGACACCGTGAACACTGAAGCTTTCTTT. Amino acid sequence: CASSYDTVNTEAFF.

The chain links TRBV27 to TRBJ1-2; 10 positions match TRBD1. The CDR3 sequence is 17 residues long. The junction had 13 bases not matched to a gene; V was cut back by 4 bases and J by 5 bases. Germline CDR1 and CDR2: MNHEY and SMNVEV (reference sequence). The CDR3 DNA reads TGTGCCAGCAGTTCCCTCCGCGCCGGGACAGGGGCGTATGGCTACACCTTC. The encoded protein is CASSSLRAGTGAYGYTF.

This rearrangement joins TRBV27 to TRBJ1-1; TRBD1 matches 8 bases. The J segment lost 5 bases and the V segment lost 8 bases, leaving 19 bases of the junction unmatched. Germline V gene lookup returns CDR1 MNHEY and CDR2 SMNVEV (reference sequence). The CDR3 runs 17 residues. The CDR3 sequence is CASGKNFVRGRVTEAFF. CDR3 in DNA: TGTGCCAGCGGGAAAAACTTCGTCAGGGGGCGGGTTACTGAAGCTTTCTTT.

This clone was seen more than once but under ten times. The chain recombines TRBV6-6 with TRBJ1-5; a possible D gene is TRBD1 (5 bases). The CDR3 loop spans 13 amino acids. Trimming took 6 bases from V and 7 from J, leaving 13 bases between them. Germline V gene data show CDR1 as MNHNY and CDR2 as SVGAGI (reference sequence). Here the CDR3 reads CASSPGGNQPQHF. The CDR3 region has the DNA TGTGCCAGCAGCCCGGGGGGGAACCAGCCCCAGCATTTT.